This TCR beta chain was captured by sequencing in a study of T cell responses to AZD1222 COVID-19 vaccine (dated by TCRdb to about 2021). With respect to the entire study: AZD1222 recipients whose second dose came at about 4 weeks and those whose second dose came at about 12 weeks were combined into one group, since spike-specific TCR depth and breadth did not differ between the two schedules. A total of around 240 trial participants underwent TCR sequencing, of whom more than 200 had received two doses of AZD1222 and approximately 25 had received two doses of the MenACWY control vaccine. Enrollment into the trials was organized by age into subgroups of 18-55, 56-69 and 70-plus years, and those subgroups contained roughly 150, 30 and 60 TCR-sequenced participants, respectively. Results the study describes overall, beyond this receptor: Because no day 14 peak-response samples were available, the repertoires could be characterized only after the peak T cell response. Vaccine-associated CD4 TCRs spanned the whole spike protein, with dominant responses in regions 160-218 and 743-854. Epitopes outside the regions mutated in the B.1.351 and B.1.1.7 variants were reportedly recognized by nearly half of the unique spike-specific TCRs. Conclusions about previously exposed vaccinees were limited because only six AZD1222 recipients were SARS-CoV-2 seropositive at baseline. Participants were mostly white British, with more females than males. The authors suggested clonal diversity may have been underestimated. In the small 56-69-year group, the increase in depth fell short of significance, most likely because of low power. After two AZD1222 doses, spike-specific TCR breadth and depth were significantly higher than at day 0 and than in MenACWY recipients.

CDR3 length: 18 amino acids, cysteine to phenylalanine. Solely the CDR3 DNA is kept, with 54 bases framed from the first base. The germline V end is reduced by 0 bases and the J end by 4 bases; junction bases left unmatched: 10. As encoded in the germline V gene, CDR1 is KGHSH while CDR2 is LQKENI. The sample's time point label is to be understood as: baseline before first vaccination. Vaccinee samples came from UK trials COV001 and COV002, including a single-blind randomized controlled phase 2/3 trial of AZD1222 (ChAdOx1 nCoV-19) in healthy adults. Trial participant PBMC samples were collected at day 0 and day 28 after the second dose for TCRbeta chain sequencing. The CDR3 regions of human TCRbeta chains were analyzed by immunosequencing. Turning to the authors' computational methods: TCRs in the repertoires were compared against a reference library of SARS-CoV-2-specific TCRs that had been generated with the MIRA antigen-specificity platform. Breadth was defined as the fraction of unique TCRs that were SARS-CoV-2-associated. Depth was defined as the fraction of total T cells that were SARS-CoV-2-associated. Using the MIRA data, each spike-specific TCR was assigned both to the spike region to which the TCR was reactive and to a CD4 or CD8 class. Log10-transformed breadth and depth values were compared by one-way ANOVA with Sidak's multiple comparisons tests. Held by TCRdb, this immuneACCESS table contains in-frame sequences only and omits some clones. Under half of the omission traces to an unresolved V gene where checked; the cause of the rest is unknown. V and J calls and clone size follow that table, whereas D and trimming were derived from the DNA. Across this sample there are some 150,000 clones, with around 88% seen only once. Clones ranked in the top ten supply more than 13% of the sample.

This clone has just one count. The target of this receptor is not known. No clone much larger than this one lies a single base away; base qualities are absent. The TCR was taken from an adult in good health. The material sequenced was peripheral blood, taken on day 0 of AZD1222 vaccination. The receptor chain draws on TRBV18 and TRBJ2-7; 12 of the junction bases match TRBD1. The sequence in DNA is TGTGCCAGCTCACCACCGATGGGGACAGGGGGCTCCAGGTACGAGCAGTACTTC. This is translated as CASSPPMGTGGSRYEQYF.